The 20 T cell receptor beta chains below come from one sample, sequenced in a study of synovial regulatory T cells in juvenile arthritis. The assay was immunoSEQ multiplex PCR, and TCRdb's table has in-frame clones only and misses some. This sample's clone table lists about 10,000 clones. The sample comprised Treg cells from blood. Subset here: remaining (HLA-DR-negative) circulating blood Treg cells. The origin of the receptors is a donor aged 2-30 years with juvenile idiopathic arthritis.

The chain uses TRBV4-2 and TRBJ2-7. The CDR3 totals 15 residues. No DNA is listed. Germline-derived CDR1 and CDR2 are LGHNA and YNFKEQ. The chain's CDR3 is CASSHSGRAGYEQYF.

The J gene is TRBJ1-2, the V gene TRBV6-5; as DNA is missing, the TRBD1 call by TCRdb cannot be tested. Germline V gives CDR1 MNHEY, CDR2 SVGAGI. This CDR3 is built from 14 residues. No coding sequence is recorded. CDR3 sequence: CASRAPGTAYGYTF.

The chain has TRBV5-1 and TRBJ2-7. The CDR3 loop spans 12 amino acids. No DNA is listed. CDR1 is SGHRS, CDR2 YFSETQ, per germline. CDR3 amino acids: CASSVGTYEQYF.

The V gene is TRBV5-1, the J gene TRBJ1-2; the D gene TCRdb calls, TRBD1, cannot be checked with no DNA. In germline, CDR1 is SGHRS, CDR2 YFSETQ. There are 14 residues in the CDR3. No coding sequence is recorded. CDR3 region: CASSLGQGAYGYTF.

The chain joins TRBV2 to TRBJ1-2; without DNA, the TCRdb call of TRBD1 cannot be checked. Germline assignment: CDR1 SNHLY and CDR2 FYNNEI. The CDR3 is 14 residues long. No DNA sequence was recorded. CDR3 residues: CASRRGQGPYGYTF.

This chain connects TRBV4-1 to TRBJ2-1; the D call from TCRdb, TRBD2, cannot be confirmed without DNA. Germline V gene data show CDR1 as MGHRA and CDR2 as YSYEKL. The CDR3 loop spans 18 amino acids. The nucleotide record is missing. The chain's CDR3 is CASSQEGSGSSSYNEQFF.

The rearrangement links TRBV5-5 to TRBJ1-1; TCRdb's D call of TRBD1 is untestable without DNA. CDR1 is SGHKS and CDR2 is YYEKEE in the germline V gene (reference sequence). The CDR3 spans 13 residues. No DNA is given. Here the CDR3 reads CATKTGPNTEAFF.

V usage is TRBV6-4 and J usage is TRBJ1-1; TCRdb selects TRBD1, and the lack of DNA leaves this call unchecked. There are 13 residues in the CDR3. A DNA sequence was not provided. The germline V gene encodes CDR1 MRHNA and CDR2 SNTAGT. CDR3 region: CASSATGPSRAFF.

The J gene is TRBJ2-4, the V gene TRBV6-1. Germline CDR1 MNHNS, CDR2 SASEGT. The CDR3 contains 13 residues. DNA was not recorded. The CDR3 reads CASSGLYKNIQYF.

The CDR3 reads CASTMGRMRVLTF. The chain links TRBV19 to TRBJ2-6. This CDR3 contains 13 residues. Only the protein is on record. Germline-derived CDR1 and CDR2 are LNHDA and SQIVND (reference sequence).

The rearrangement uses TRBV5-1 and TRBJ2-3. This CDR3 has 15 amino acids. No DNA is recorded. Germline V gene lookup returns CDR1 SGHRS and CDR2 YFSETQ. The CDR3 protein is CASRAGGGRTDTQYF.

The chain employs TRBV6-1 and TRBJ2-7; TCRdb calls TRBD2, which cannot be checked without DNA. The germline V gene encodes CDR1 MNHNS and CDR2 SASEGT. The CDR3 runs to 15 residues. No DNA was logged. This CDR3 reads CASTPGLGTLGEQYF.

V and J are TRBV5-5 and TRBJ1-5; the TCRdb D gene call, TRBD1, has no DNA to confirm it. Germline V gene sequence: CDR1 SGHKS, CDR2 YYEKEE (reference sequence). This CDR3 is built from 15 residues. No DNA is given. This chain's CDR3 is CASSLEDRGRQPQHF.

This clone shows up as medium-sized (0.01 to 0.1%) by frequency. The CDR3 sequence: CASSLAGGGRETQYF. The chain has TRBV5-6 and TRBJ2-5; the TCRdb D gene call, TRBD1, has no DNA to confirm it. CDR3 length: 15 amino acids. The record lacks a DNA sequence. Looked up from germline, CDR1 is SGHDT and CDR2 is YYEEEE.

This chain joins TRBV28 and TRBJ2-1; TCRdb selects TRBD2, and the lack of DNA leaves this call unchecked. CDR1 is MDHEN and CDR2 is SYDVKM in the germline V gene. The CDR3 extends over 18 amino acids. No DNA sequence is on record. Here the CDR3 reads CASSLFLAGGILYNEQFF.

The chain joins TRBV1 to TRBJ1-4. TRBV1 corresponds to a pseudogene. There are 18 residues in the CDR3. Nucleotide data are not available. The CDR3 region is CTSSQAYTDLTPREKLFF.

The chain has TRBV10-3 and TRBJ2-3. Germline V gene data show CDR1 as ENHRY and CDR2 as SYGVKD. The CDR3 contains 11 residues. The coding DNA is unavailable. CDR3 in amino acids: CAISEADTQYF.

The V call is TRBV6-6, the J call TRBJ1-2; TCRdb returns TRBD1, unconfirmable since there is no DNA. The CDR3 has 16 amino acids. The DNA is unrecorded. Germline CDR1 is MNHNY and CDR2 is SVGAGI (reference sequence). CDR3 sequence: CASSSSPGQGLYGYTF.

The genes are TRBV5-1 and TRBJ1-2; TCRdb picks TRBD1, but there is no DNA to check that call. Germline assignment: CDR1 SGHRS and CDR2 YFSETQ. There are 13 residues in the CDR3. DNA was not recorded. This chain's CDR3 is CASSLDSLYGYTF.

This rearrangement joins TRBV19 to TRBJ2-4. CDR3 length equals 16 residues. No DNA sequence was recorded. Germline assignment: CDR1 LNHDA and CDR2 SQIVND (reference sequence). The CDR3 reads CASSIPRDGAKNIQYF.